This T cell receptor (beta chain) derives from a study of radiation and T cells in renal cell carcinoma. Points from the study as a whole: In nephrectomy-only tumors, top 100 clonotypes averaged approximately 40%, versus 54% irradiated. Intratumoral heterogeneity was not captured in these approximately 1 g regions.

Described treatment: treatment-naive control, cytoreductive nephrectomy. Treatment-naive patients without radiation supplied the control tumors at nephrectomy. Sequenced control tumors were from fewer than 14 males and 4 females, median age around 50. Remarks on this clone: As yet, its antigen is unknown.

TCRdb keeps only in-frame clones here, not all; method: immunoSEQ multiplex PCR. The repertoire holds around 26,000 clones, with roughly 50% as singletons. The V gene's germline CDR1 is MDHEN and CDR2 SYDVKM. There are 13 residues in the CDR3. With 6 bases removed from V and 8 bases from J, the gap between germline ends came to 16 bases. The source was tumor tissue, collected from a patient whose treatment was nephrectomy without radiotherapy. The receptor was isolated from a man in his forties with renal cell carcinoma. This rearrangement joins TRBV28 to TRBJ1-2; D not resolved. The CDR3 protein is CASRPGPTYGYTF. The CDR3 DNA sequence: TGTGCCAGCAGACCGGGCCCAACCTACGGCTACACCTTC.